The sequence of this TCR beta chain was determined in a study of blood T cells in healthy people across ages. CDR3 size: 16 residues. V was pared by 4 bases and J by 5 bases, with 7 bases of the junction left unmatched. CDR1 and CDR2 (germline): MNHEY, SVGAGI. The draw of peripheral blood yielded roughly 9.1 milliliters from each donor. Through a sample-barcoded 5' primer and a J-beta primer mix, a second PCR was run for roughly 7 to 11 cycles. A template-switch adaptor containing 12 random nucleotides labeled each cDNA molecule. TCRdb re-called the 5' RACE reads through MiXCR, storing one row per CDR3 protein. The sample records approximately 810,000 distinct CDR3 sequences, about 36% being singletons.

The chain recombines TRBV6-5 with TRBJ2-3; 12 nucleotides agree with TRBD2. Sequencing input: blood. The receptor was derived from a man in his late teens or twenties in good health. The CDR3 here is CASSSSSGGAIDTQYF. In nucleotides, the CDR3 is TGTGCCAGCAGTTCATCTAGCGGGGGGGCCATAGATACGCAGTATTTT.